These 15 T cell receptor beta chains share one sample of origin, sequenced in a study of T cells in localized non-small cell lung cancer. This table comes from immunoSEQ multiplex PCR, and its TCRdb copy is limited to in-frame clones, with some not included. Here the sample spans 30,000 to 35,000 clones, roughly 86% being singletons. Sequencing used peripheral blood, obtained before any cancer treatment. Source of these receptors: a woman aged 35 to 75 with stage I lung adenocarcinoma.

The V gene is TRBV4-3, the J gene TRBJ1-5; D uncertain. The ends were cut back, 0 bases at V and 1 base at J, with 7 bases in the middle. Germline CDR1 reads LGHNA; CDR2 reads YSLEER. The CDR3 consists of 15 residues. The chain's CDR3 is CASSQDQESNQPQHF. Here the CDR3 DNA reads TGCGCCAGCAGCCAAGATCAGGAGAGCAATCAGCCCCAGCATTTT.

This clone appeared a single time. The chain is built from TRBV6-6 and TRBJ1-1, with TRBD1 identical over 9 bases. The germline V gene has CDR1 MNHNY and CDR2 SVGAGI (reference sequence). V lost 6 bases to trimming and J lost 2 bases; unmatched junction nucleotides: 7. This CDR3 is 15 amino acids long. The CDR3 DNA follows: TGTGCCAGCAGCCTCCGGGACAGGGCTAACACTGAAGCTTTCTTT. Amino acid sequence: CASSLRDRANTEAFF.

The chain couples TRBV6-5 to TRBJ1-1; no firm D call. Germline CDR1 and CDR2: MNHEY and SVGAGI. The V and J ends lost 5 bases and 0 bases respectively, with 10 bases between them. There are 14 residues in the CDR3. In DNA, the CDR3 is TGTGCCAGCAGTAAGAACTTCATGAACACTGAAGCTTTCTTT. Its translation is CASSKNFMNTEAFF.

The J gene is TRBJ1-5, the V gene TRBV9; the D is unclear. Trimming took off 0 bases at V and 5 bases at J, with 9 bases between the two ends. This CDR3 region has 14 residues. CDR1 is SGDLS, CDR2 YYNGEE, per germline. The CDR3 spells CASSVGQVDQPQHF. CDR3 in DNA: TGTGCCAGCAGCGTAGGGCAGGTCGATCAGCCCCAGCATTTT.

The chain combines TRBV28 with TRBJ2-5; no definite D call. Germline loops: CDR1 MDHEN, CDR2 SYDVKM. The CDR3 sequence is 14 residues long. The germline V and J ends were trimmed by 2 bases and 5 bases, with 12 bases remaining between them. The CDR3 region is CASSLDKGRETQYF. CDR3 in DNA: TGTGCCAGCAGTTTAGATAAGGGTCGGGAGACCCAGTACTTC.

V usage is TRBV27 and J usage is TRBJ2-7, with D perhaps assigned TRBD1 or TRBD2 (5 bases each). CDR3 size: 15 residues. The germline V gene encodes CDR1 MNHEY and CDR2 SMNVEV (reference sequence). Trimming removed 3 bases at V and 3 bases at J, with 15 bases between. The CDR3 sequence is CASSFTRGPLYEQYF. The CDR3 DNA sequence: TGTGCCAGCAGTTTTACTAGGGGTCCCCTCTACGAGCAGTACTTC.

The genes are TRBV6-1 and TRBJ2-2; 7 positions match TRBD2. The CDR3 has 16 residues. Per germline, CDR1 MNHNS and CDR2 SASEGT. The trim removed 7 bases at V and 3 bases at J, leaving 11 bases unmatched. The CDR3: CASTEGGAKDTGELFF. DNA for the CDR3: TGTGCCAGCACTGAGGGAGGGGCTAAGGACACCGGGGAGCTGTTTTTT.

This chain joins TRBV4-3 and TRBJ1-6, with D perhaps TRBD1 (6 bases). Germline V gene sequence: CDR1 LGHNA, CDR2 YSLEER. The V end was cut by 1 base, the J end by 15 bases, with 13 bases between. The length of the CDR3 is 13 residues. CDR3 amino acids: CASSQGRGGNLHF. In DNA form, the CDR3 reads TGCGCCAGCAGCCAAGGGAGGGGGGGAAACCTCCACTTT.

With respect to this clone: Other nucleotide sequences from this sample produce the same CDR3. The rearrangement uses TRBV9 and TRBJ1-2; D call uncertain. Germline V gene lookup returns CDR1 SGDLS and CDR2 YYNGEE. The CDR3 has 13 residues. Trimming stripped 2 bases from V and 3 bases from J, with 8 bases between. CDR3 DNA: TGTGCCAGCAGCGTGGATACGGACTATGGCTACACCTTC. Translated: CASSVDTDYGYTF.

V is TRBV5-5 and J is TRBJ1-6, with D uncertain. The CDR3 has 11 residues. Germline CDR1 reads SGHKS; CDR2 reads YYEKEE (reference sequence). With 2 bases removed from V and 7 bases from J, the gap between germline ends came to 1 base. Here the CDR3 reads CASSLNSPLHF. The CDR3 region has the DNA TGTGCCAGCAGCTTAAATTCACCCCTCCACTTT.

The V call is TRBV4-2, the J call TRBJ2-7; D gene unclear. The ends were cut back, 1 base at V and 5 bases at J, with 9 bases in the middle. Germline values: CDR1 LGHNA, CDR2 YNFKEQ. The CDR3 has 13 residues. The CDR3 coding sequence is TGTGCCAGCAGCCAAGGGGATGGGGACGAGCAGTACTTC. This gives the protein CASSQGDGDEQYF.

The V and J genes are TRBV5-6 and TRBJ2-1; no firm D call. CDR3 length equals 15 residues. Germline V gives CDR1 SGHDT, CDR2 YYEEEE. V was trimmed by 0 bases and J by 7 bases, leaving 14 bases between them. CDR3 nucleotides: TGTGCCAGCAGCTTGGCGTTACTCCGGACGAATGAGCAGTTCTTC. Translation: CASSLALLRTNEQFF.

V usage is TRBV11-2 and J usage is TRBJ1-2; D is unclear. V was trimmed by 4 bases and J by 1 base, leaving 4 bases between them. Germline values: CDR1 SGHAT, CDR2 FQNNGV. The CDR3 totals 12 residues. CDR3 amino acids: CASSSYNYGYTF. CDR3 sequence (DNA): TGTGCCAGCAGCTCCTATAACTATGGCTACACCTTC.

The gene calls are TRBV10-3 and TRBJ2-3; TRBD2 matches at 12 bases. Losses at the gene ends were 6 bases for V and 3 bases for J; bases not matched to a gene: 10. The CDR3 length is 17 residues. Germline assignment: CDR1 ENHRY and CDR2 SYGVKD. CDR3 region: CAISGPSGGARTDTQYF. The CDR3 region has the DNA TGTGCCATCAGCGGTCCTAGCGGGGGGGCCCGAACAGATACGCAGTATTTT.

The chain has TRBV15 and TRBJ2-2, with D possibly being TRBD1 or TRBD2 (6 bases each). V dropped 4 bases and J dropped 7 bases, with 10 bases sitting between them. CDR3 size: 13 residues. The germline V gene has CDR1 LNHNV and CDR2 YYDKDF (reference sequence). This CDR3 reads CATSIGGHGELFF. CDR3 sequence (DNA): TGTGCCACCAGCATTGGGGGGCACGGGGAGCTGTTTTTT.